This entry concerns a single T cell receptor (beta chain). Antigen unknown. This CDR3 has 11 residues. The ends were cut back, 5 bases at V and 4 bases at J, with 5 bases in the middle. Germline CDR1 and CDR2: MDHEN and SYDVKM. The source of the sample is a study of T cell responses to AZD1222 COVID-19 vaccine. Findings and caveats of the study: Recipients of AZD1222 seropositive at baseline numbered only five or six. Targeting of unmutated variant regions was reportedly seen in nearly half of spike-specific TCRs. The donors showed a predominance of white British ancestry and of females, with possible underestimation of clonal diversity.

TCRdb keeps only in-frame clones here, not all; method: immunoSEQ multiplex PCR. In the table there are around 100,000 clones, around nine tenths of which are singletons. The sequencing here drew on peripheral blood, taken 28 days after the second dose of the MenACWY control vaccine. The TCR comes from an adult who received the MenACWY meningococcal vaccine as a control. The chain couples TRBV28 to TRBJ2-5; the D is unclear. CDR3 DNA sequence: TGTGCCAGCAGTGCCATAGAGACCCAGTACTTC. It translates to CASSAIETQYF.